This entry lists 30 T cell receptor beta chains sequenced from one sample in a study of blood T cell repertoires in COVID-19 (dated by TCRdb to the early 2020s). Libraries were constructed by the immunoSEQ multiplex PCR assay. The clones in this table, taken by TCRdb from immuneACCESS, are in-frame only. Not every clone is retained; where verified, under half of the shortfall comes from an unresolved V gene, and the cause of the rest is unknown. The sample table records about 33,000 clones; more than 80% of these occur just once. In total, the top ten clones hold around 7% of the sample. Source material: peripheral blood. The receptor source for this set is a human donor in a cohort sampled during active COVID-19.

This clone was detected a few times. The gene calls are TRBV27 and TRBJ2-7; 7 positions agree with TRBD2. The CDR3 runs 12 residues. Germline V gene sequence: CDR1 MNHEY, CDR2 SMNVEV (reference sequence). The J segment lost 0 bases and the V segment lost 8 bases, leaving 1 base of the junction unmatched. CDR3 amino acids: CASRDYSYEQYF. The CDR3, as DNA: TGTGCCAGCCGGGACTACTCCTACGAGCAGTACTTC.

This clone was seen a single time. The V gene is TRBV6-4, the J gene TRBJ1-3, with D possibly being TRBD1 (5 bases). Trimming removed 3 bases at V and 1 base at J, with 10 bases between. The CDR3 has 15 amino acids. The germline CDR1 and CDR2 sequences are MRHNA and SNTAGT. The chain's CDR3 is CASSEQASSGNTIYF. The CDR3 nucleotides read TGTGCCAGCAGTGAACAGGCATCTTCTGGAAACACCATATATTTT.

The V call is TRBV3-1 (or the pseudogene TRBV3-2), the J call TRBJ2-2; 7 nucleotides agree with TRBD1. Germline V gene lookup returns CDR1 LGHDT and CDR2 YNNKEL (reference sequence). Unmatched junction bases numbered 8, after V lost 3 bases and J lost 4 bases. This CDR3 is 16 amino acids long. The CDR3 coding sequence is TGTGCCAGCAGCCATCACCGGGACAGACCCACCGGGGAGCTGTTTTTT. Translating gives CASSHHRDRPTGELFF.

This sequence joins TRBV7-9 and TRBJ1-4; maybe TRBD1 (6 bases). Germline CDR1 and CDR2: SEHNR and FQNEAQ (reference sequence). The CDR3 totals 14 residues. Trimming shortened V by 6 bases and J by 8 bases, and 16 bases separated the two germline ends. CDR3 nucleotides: TGTGCCAGCAGTGCTGGGGGGGCTCGGGAAAAACTGTTTTTT. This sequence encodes CASSAGGAREKLFF.

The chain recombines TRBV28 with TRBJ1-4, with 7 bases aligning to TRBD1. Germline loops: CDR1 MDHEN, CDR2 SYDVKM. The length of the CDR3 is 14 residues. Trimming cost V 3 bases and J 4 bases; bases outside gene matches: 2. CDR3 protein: CASSFGQVNEKLFF. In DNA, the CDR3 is TGTGCCAGCAGTTTTGGACAGGTTAATGAAAAACTGTTTTTT.

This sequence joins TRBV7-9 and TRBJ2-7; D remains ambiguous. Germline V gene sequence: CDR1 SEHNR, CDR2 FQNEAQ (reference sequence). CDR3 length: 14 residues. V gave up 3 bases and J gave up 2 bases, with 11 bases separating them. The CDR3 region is CASSFSPETYEQYF. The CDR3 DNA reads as TGTGCCAGCAGCTTTTCCCCTGAGACCTACGAGCAGTACTTC. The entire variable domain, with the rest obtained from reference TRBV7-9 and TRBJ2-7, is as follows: DTGVSQNPRHKITKRGQNVTFRCDPISEHNRLYWYRQTLGQGPEFLTYFQNEAQLEKSRLLSDRFSAERPKGSFSTLEIQRTEQGDSAMYLCASSFSPETYEQYFGPGTRLTVT.

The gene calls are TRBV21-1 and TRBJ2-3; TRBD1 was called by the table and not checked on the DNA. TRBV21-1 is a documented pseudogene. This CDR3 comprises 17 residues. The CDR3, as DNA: TGTGCCAGCAGCAACGCGCACCTAAAAGGGGGTACAGATACGCAGTATTTT. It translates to CASSNAHLKGGTDTQYF.

The CDR3 sequence is CASSWTDNTEAFF. The CDR3 coding sequence is TGTGCCAGCAGTTGGACAGATAACACTGAAGCTTTCTTT. The chain joins TRBV27 to TRBJ1-1, with D possibly TRBD1 on 6 matching bases. The CDR3 runs 13 residues. Per the germline V gene, CDR1 is MNHEY and CDR2 is SMNVEV (reference sequence). Trimming cost V 4 bases and J 2 bases, with 8 bases left between them.

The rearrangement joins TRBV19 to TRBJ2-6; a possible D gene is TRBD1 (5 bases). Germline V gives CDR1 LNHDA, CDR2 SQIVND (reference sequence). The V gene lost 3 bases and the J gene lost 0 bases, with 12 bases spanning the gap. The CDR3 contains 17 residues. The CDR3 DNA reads TGTGCCAGTAGTATCAGGGCCCCGAGCTCTGGGGCCAACGTCCTGACTTTC. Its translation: CASSIRAPSSGANVLTF.

As DNA, the CDR3 is TGTGCCATCGATGTGGGTCAGGGGGGCTCACACGAGCAGTACTTC. Translating it yields CAIDVGQGGSHEQYF. V is TRBV10-3 and J is TRBJ2-7; D is perhaps TRBD1 (7 bases). Trimming left V 8 bases short and J 5 bases short, with 22 bases between. Germline V lookup: CDR1 ENHRY, CDR2 SYGVKD. This CDR3 is built from 15 residues.

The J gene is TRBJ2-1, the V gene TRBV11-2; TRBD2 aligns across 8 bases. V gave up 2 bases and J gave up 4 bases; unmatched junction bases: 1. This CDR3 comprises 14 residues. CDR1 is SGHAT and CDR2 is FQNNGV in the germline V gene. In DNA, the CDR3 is TGTGCCAGCAGCTTATCGGGGGGGTACAATGAGCAGTTCTTC. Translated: CASSLSGGYNEQFF.

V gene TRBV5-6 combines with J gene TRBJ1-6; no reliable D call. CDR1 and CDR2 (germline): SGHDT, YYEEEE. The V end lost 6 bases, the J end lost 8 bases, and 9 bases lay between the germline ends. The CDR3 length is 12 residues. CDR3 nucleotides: TGTGCCAGCAACCAGAGGTATTCACCCCTCCACTTT. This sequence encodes CASNQRYSPLHF. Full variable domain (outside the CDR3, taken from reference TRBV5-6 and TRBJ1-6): DAGVTQSPTHLIKTRGQQVTLRCSPKSGHDTVSWYQQALGQGPQFIFQYYEEEERQRGNFPDRFSGHQFPNYSSELNVNALLLGDSALYLCASNQRYSPLHFGNGTRLTVT.

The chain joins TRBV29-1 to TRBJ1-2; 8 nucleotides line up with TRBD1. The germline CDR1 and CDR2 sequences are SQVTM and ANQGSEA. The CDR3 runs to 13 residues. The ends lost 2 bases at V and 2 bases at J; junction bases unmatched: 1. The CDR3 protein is CSVENRGNYGYTF. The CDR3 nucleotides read TGCAGCGTTGAAAACAGGGGGAACTATGGCTACACCTTC.

Here the CDR3 DNA reads TGTGCCACCAGTGATTTGCAAATCGGGACAGGAGAGACCCAGTACTTC. Its protein is CATSDLQIGTGETQYF. The chain has TRBV24-1 and TRBJ2-5, with TRBD1 identical over 8 bases. The CDR3 has 16 amino acids. The germline V gene has CDR1 KGHDR and CDR2 SFDVKD. Germline trimming cut 0 bases from V and 4 bases from J; bases unmatched to any gene: 6.

This CDR3 is CASSLDGSSYNEQFF. The CDR3 nucleotides are TGCGCCAGCAGCTTGGACGGGAGCTCCTACAATGAGCAGTTCTTC. V is TRBV5-1 and J is TRBJ2-1; D possibly corresponds to TRBD2 (6 bases). The CDR3 spans 15 residues. The V gene lost 0 bases and the J gene lost 0 bases, with 7 bases spanning the gap. Per germline, CDR1 SGHRS and CDR2 YFSETQ.

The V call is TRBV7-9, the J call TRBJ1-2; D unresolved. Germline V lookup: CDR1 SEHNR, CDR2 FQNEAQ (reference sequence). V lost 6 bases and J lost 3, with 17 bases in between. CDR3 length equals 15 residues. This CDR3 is CASRSGSSAHYGYTF. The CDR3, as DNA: TGTGCCAGCAGGTCAGGATCTTCCGCCCACTATGGCTACACCTTC.

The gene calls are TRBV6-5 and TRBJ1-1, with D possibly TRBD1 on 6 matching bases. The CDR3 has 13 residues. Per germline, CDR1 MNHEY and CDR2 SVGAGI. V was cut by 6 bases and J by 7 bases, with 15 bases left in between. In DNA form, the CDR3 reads TGTGCCAGCAGCCCGGACAGCCCTATTGAAGCTTTCTTT. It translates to CASSPDSPIEAFF.

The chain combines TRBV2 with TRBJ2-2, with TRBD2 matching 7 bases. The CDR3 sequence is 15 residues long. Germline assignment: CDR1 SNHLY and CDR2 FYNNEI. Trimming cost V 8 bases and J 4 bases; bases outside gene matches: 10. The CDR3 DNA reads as TGTGCCAGCGGGGACCCAGCGGGGTTCACCGGGGAGCTGTTTTTT. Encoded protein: CASGDPAGFTGELFF.

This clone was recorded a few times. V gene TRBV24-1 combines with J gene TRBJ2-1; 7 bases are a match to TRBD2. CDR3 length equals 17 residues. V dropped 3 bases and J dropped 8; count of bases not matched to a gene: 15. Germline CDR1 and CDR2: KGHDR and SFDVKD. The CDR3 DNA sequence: TGTGCCACCAGTGATAATACAGCGGGGTCGGATTTCGATGAGCAGTTCTTC. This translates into CATSDNTAGSDFDEQFF.

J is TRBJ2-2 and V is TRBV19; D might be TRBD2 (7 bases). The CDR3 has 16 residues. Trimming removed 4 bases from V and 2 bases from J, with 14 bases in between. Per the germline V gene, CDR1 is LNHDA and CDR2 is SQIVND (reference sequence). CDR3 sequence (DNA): TGTGCCAGTAGTACTTTGGGGGGGCCTAACACCGGGGAGCTGTTTTTT. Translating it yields CASSTLGGPNTGELFF.

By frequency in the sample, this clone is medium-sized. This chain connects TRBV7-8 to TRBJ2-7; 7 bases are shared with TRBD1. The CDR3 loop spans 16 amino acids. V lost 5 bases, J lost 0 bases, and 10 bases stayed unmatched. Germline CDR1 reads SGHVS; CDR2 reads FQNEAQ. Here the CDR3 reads CASSAQTGRYSYEQYF. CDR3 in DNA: TGTGCCAGCAGCGCTCAGACAGGGCGGTACTCCTACGAGCAGTACTTC.

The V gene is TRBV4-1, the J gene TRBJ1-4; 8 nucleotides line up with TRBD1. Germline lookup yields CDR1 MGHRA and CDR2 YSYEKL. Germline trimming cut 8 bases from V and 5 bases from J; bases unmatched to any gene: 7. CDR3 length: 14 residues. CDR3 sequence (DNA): TGCGCCAGCCGCCGGACAGGGCTCAATGAAAAACTGTTTTTT. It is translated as CASRRTGLNEKLFF.

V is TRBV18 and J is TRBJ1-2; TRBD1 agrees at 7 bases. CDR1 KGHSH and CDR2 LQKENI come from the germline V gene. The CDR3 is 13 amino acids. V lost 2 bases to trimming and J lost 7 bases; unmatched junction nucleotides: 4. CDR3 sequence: CASSPDRVSGYTF. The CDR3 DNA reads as TGTGCCAGCTCACCAGACAGGGTCAGTGGCTACACCTTC.

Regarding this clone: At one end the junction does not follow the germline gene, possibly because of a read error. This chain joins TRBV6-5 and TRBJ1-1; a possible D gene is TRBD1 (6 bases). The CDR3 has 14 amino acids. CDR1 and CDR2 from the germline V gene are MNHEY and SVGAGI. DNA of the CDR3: TGTGCCGGCAGTTATGGGACACCCCGAGGCGAAGCTTTCTTT. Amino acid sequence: CAGSYGTPRGEAFF.

CDR3 sequence: CASGGYNEQYF. As DNA, the CDR3 is TGTGCCAGCGGTGGTTACAATGAGCAGTACTTC. The gene calls are TRBV27 and TRBJ2-7; D is ambiguous. V was shortened by 8 bases and J by 7 bases, with 12 bases between the two germline ends. Germline CDR1 MNHEY, CDR2 SMNVEV (reference sequence). The CDR3 sequence is 11 residues long.

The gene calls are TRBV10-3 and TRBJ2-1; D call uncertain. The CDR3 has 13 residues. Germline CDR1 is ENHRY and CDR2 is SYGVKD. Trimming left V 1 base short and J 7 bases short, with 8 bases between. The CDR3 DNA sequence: TGTGCCATCAGTGAGTTGATGGCAAATGAGCAGTTCTTC. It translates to CAISELMANEQFF.

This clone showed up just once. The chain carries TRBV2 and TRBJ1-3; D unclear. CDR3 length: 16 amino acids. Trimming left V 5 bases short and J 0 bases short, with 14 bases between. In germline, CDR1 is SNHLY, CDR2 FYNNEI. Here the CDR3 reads CASSFLPAISGNTIYF. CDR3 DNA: TGTGCCAGCAGTTTTCTGCCAGCGATCTCTGGAAACACCATATATTTT.

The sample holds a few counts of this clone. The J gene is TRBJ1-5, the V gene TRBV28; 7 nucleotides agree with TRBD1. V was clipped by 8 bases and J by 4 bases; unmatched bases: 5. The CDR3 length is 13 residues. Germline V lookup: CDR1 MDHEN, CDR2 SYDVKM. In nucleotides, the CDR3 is TGTGCCAGCGCAACCAGGGGGAATCAGCCCCAGCATTTT. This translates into CASATRGNQPQHF.

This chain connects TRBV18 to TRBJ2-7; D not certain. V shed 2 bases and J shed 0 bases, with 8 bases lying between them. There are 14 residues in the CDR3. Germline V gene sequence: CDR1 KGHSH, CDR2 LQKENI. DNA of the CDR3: TGTGCCAGCTCACCAGGTTACTCCTCCTACGAGCAGTACTTC. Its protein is CASSPGYSSYEQYF.

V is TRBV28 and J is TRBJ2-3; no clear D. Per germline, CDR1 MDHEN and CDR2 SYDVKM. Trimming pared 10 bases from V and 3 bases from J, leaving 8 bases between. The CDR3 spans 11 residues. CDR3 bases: TGTGCCACCCTAAGTACAGATACGCAGTATTTT. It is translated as CATLSTDTQYF. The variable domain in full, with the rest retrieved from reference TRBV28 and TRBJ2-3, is DVKVTQSSRYLVKRTGEKVFLECVQDMDHENMFWYRQDPGLGLRLIYFSYDVKMKEKGDIPEGYSVSREKKERFSLILESASTNQTSMYLCATLSTDTQYFGPGTRLTVL.